This T cell receptor (beta chain) was found in a study of T cells in Graves' hyperthyroidism and ophthalmopathy. Study conclusions and caveats: Blood samples included most of the expanded thyroid clonotypes exceeding 0.001.

Among ophthalmopathy patients, the Clinical Activity Score reached at least 3, the NOSPECS grade reached at least 4, and duration remained under 3 months. Based on clinical symptoms, serum thyroxine and TRAb, thyroid ultrasound and orbital computed tomography, diagnoses were reached. PBMCs were collected from a 10 ml volume of fresh peripheral blood. This clonotype was observed a handful of times. What it recognizes is unknown. Authors of the study amplified TCR beta CDR3 regions from RNA transcripts. First-round RT-PCR with HTBI primers amplified the TCR CDR3 region. TCRdb reprocessed the multiplex PCR reads with MiXCR, giving one entry per CDR3 protein. Seen here are about 300,000 distinct CDR3 sequences, around a fifth observed once, and the top ten hold less than 40%. The germline V gene has CDR1 MDHEN and CDR2 SYDVKM. This CDR3 region has 14 residues. J gave up 7 bases and V 6 bases, and 8 bases lay outside the gene matches.

The chain has TRBV28 and TRBJ1-4; TRBD1 matches at 7 bases. The sample was blood. The sequence derives from a man in his fifties or sixties with Graves' ophthalmopathy. For the CDR3, the DNA is TGTGCCAGCAGCGGGAGAGGGGGCGTTGAAAAACTGTTTTTT. Residues: CASSGRGGVEKLFF.